A single sample gave rise to the 5 T cell receptor beta chains below, sequenced in a study of post-analysis software for immune sequencing data. Tagging with unique molecular identifiers was a feature of the TCR beta cDNA libraries. A single record per CDR3 protein comes from TCRdb applying MiXCR to the PCR reads. The sample carries some 160,000 distinct CDR3 sequences, around 36% recorded once. The material sequenced was blood, taken after autologous hematopoietic stem cell transplantation. The receptors come from a girl between 5 and 17 years old with multiple sclerosis.

This chain joins TRBV7-2 and TRBJ2-7, with a weak D call TRBD2 (5 bases). The CDR3 consists of 16 residues. Trimming took off 3 bases at V and 2 bases at J, with 17 bases between the two ends. CDR1 is SGHTA and CDR2 is FQGNSA in the germline V gene. The CDR3 sequence is CASSFPLEGTTYEQYF. DNA of the CDR3: TGTGCCAGCAGCTTTCCCCTTGAGGGAACCACCTACGAGCAGTACTTC.

The V call is TRBV5-1, the J call TRBJ2-3; TRBD2 matches at 12 bases. CDR1 is SGHRS, CDR2 YFSETQ, per germline. The CDR3 has 19 amino acids. Trimming removed 1 base from V and 2 bases from J; junction bases left unmatched: 11. The CDR3 loop reads CASSLRPWTSGTTTDTQYF. In DNA, the CDR3 is TGCGCCAGCAGCTTGAGACCGTGGACTAGCGGGACAACCACAGATACGCAGTATTTT.

The table lists this clonotype with many counts. The chain employs TRBV20-1 and TRBJ2-5, with D possibly TRBD2 on 6 matching bases. V was clipped by 0 bases and J by 4 bases, with 12 bases between them. Germline loops: CDR1 DFQATT, CDR2 SNEGSKA (reference sequence). There are 14 residues in the CDR3. CDR3 protein: CSARETSSVETQYF. Here the CDR3 DNA reads TGCAGTGCTAGAGAGACTAGTTCGGTAGAGACCCAGTACTTC.

V usage is TRBV28 and J usage is TRBJ1-1, with 9 nucleotides matching TRBD1. V gave up 7 bases and J gave up 5 bases; unmatched junction bases: 8. Germline V CDR1 and CDR2: MDHEN, SYDVKM. This CDR3 has 14 residues. CDR3 nucleotides: TGTGCCAGCACCAGATCCGGGACAGGGACTGAAGCTTTCTTT. Protein: CASTRSGTGTEAFF. The whole variable domain, remainder taken from reference TRBV28 and TRBJ1-1, is DVKVTQSSRYLVKRTGEKVFLECVQDMDHENMFWYRQDPGLGLRLIYFSYDVKMKEKGDIPEGYSVSREKKERFSLILESASTNQTSMYLCASTRSGTGTEAFFGQGTRLTVV.

This clonotype has a handful of counts. The CDR3 loop is CASSLRDRGNEQFF. The CDR3 nucleotides read TGTGCCAGCAGCTTAAGGGACAGGGGTAATGAGCAGTTCTTC. The V call is TRBV7-8, the J call TRBJ2-1; TRBD1 agrees at 10 bases. CDR3 size: 14 residues. With 2 bases clipped from V and 7 bases from J, the junction kept 2 bases outside the gene matches. The germline CDR1 and CDR2 sequences are SGHVS and FQNEAQ. Combining the CDR3 with reference TRBV7-8 and TRBJ2-1 gives the whole variable domain GAGVSQSPRYKVAKRGQDVALRCDPISGHVSLFWYQQALGQGPEFLTYFQNEAQLDKSGLPSDRFFAERPEGSVSTLKIQRTQQEDSAVYLCASSLRDRGNEQFFGPGTRLTVL.